The source of this T cell receptor (beta chain) is a study of shared clonotypes between healthy human individuals. Study findings and constraints: Clonotypes not shared had lower generation probabilities than those common to all four donors.

Genomic DNA of every subset was divided equally among multiple immunoSEQ plates. For sorted subsets, roughly 200 ng DNA per replicate equaled tens of thousands of T cell genomes. Clones were read by immunoSEQ multiplex PCR, and TCRdb kept only the in-frame ones, dropping some. The data hold 2 million to 2.5 million clones, with 90% to 96% observed a single time. Donors comprised only Caucasian adults living in Nashville, Tennessee. The CDR3 length is 14 residues. Trimming cost V 0 bases and J 11 bases; bases outside gene matches: 6. Germline assignment: CDR1 SGHNT and CDR2 YYREEE (reference sequence). This clone was seen a single time. Its antigen is still unknown.

The chain couples TRBV5-4 to TRBJ2-3; 10 nucleotides align to TRBD2. Sequencing was performed on naive CD4+ T cells sorted from blood. Stated subset: CD45RA+ positively selected. This receptor was obtained from a man aged 18 to 30 in good health. The CDR3 loop reads CASSLAEAGGLQYF. The CDR3 DNA sequence: TGTGCCAGCAGCTTGGCCGAAGCGGGAGGGTTGCAGTATTTT. Combining the CDR3 with reference TRBV5-4 and TRBJ2-3 gives the whole variable domain ETGVTQSPTHLIKTRGQQVTLRCSSQSGHNTVSWYQQALGQGPQFIFQYYREEENGRGNFPPRFSGLQFPNYSSELNVNALELDDSALYLCASSLAEAGGLQYFGPGTRLTVL.